This T cell receptor beta chain came from a study of T-cell reconstitution after alpha-beta-depleted transplantation in children. The TCRbeta library was prepared with unique molecular identifiers. MiXCR, applied by TCRdb to the PCR reads, yields one record per CDR3 protein. The sample lists approximately 630,000 distinct CDR3 sequences, about an eighth occurring once. Germline V gives CDR1 DFQATT, CDR2 SNEGSKA (reference sequence). This CDR3 has 20 amino acids. J lost 7 bases, V lost 5 bases, and 21 bases had no gene match. The receptor's source is a girl aged 2-10 years with congenital amegakaryocytic thrombocytopenia, due to receive a stem cell transplant. The genes are TRBV20-1 and TRBJ2-1, with 15 bases matching TRBD2. The sample consisted of PBMCs, taken before TCRalphabeta/CD19-depleted stem cell transplant. This CDR3 reads CSAPVPPGLAGGSWYNEQFF. The DNA for the CDR3 is TGCAGTGCTCCTGTTCCTCCGGGACTAGCGGGAGGTAGCTGGTATAATGAGCAGTTCTTC.